The 20 T cell receptor beta chains given below trace back to one sample, sequenced in a study of tumor-infiltrating lymphocytes in primary liver carcinoma. With a constant-region primer, TCR beta cDNA was made from approximately 500 ng of total RNA. Three nested multiplex PCR rounds of slightly modified ARM-PCR generated TCR beta libraries. TRBV1-TRBV30 forward and Cbeta reverse primers drove the first two roughly 10-cycle rounds. A single record per CDR3 protein comes from TCRdb applying MiXCR to the multiplex PCR reads. The sample records some 180,000 distinct CDR3 sequences, about 55% being singletons. RNA was extracted from whole blood without cell sorting, alongside germline DNA. The sequencing sample was made of peripheral blood. Receptors were obtained from a man in his forties with primary liver carcinoma and hepatitis B virus infection.

This clonotype was counted between two and nine times. A much larger clone lies a single base off, so this may be a read error. CDR3 residues: CASSFDRHNEQFF. The CDR3 DNA reads TGTGCCAGCAGCTTTGATCGGCATAATGAGCAGTTCTTC. The chain combines TRBV11-2 with TRBJ2-1; D remains ambiguous. The germline V gene has CDR1 SGHAT and CDR2 FQNNGV. V dropped 3 bases and J dropped 7 bases, with 10 bases sitting between them. CDR3 length: 13 amino acids.

V and J are TRBV28 and TRBJ1-5; no clear D. Germline-derived CDR1 and CDR2 are MDHEN and SYDVKM. Trimming took 5 bases from V and 5 from J, leaving 10 bases between them. This CDR3 comprises 13 residues. This CDR3 is CASSGRRDQPQHF. Written as DNA, the CDR3 is TGTGCCAGCAGTGGTCGGCGAGATCAGCCCCAGCATTTT. Variable domain in full (rest from reference TRBV28 and TRBJ1-5): DVKVTQSSRYLVKRTGEKVFLECVQDMDHENMFWYRQDPGLGLRLIYFSYDVKMKEKGDIPEGYSVSREKKERFSLILESASTNQTSMYLCASSGRRDQPQHFGDGTRLSIL.

This clonotype was recorded only once. Germline is not matched at one junction end, which may reflect a read error. The V call is TRBV4-2, the J call TRBJ2-7, with 12 bases fitting TRBD1. The CDR3 has 17 residues. The germline CDR1 and CDR2 sequences are LGHNA and YNFKEQ. The DNA for the CDR3 is TGTGCCGGCAGCCAAGGCCTACCGGGACAGGGGGCGGGGGAGCAGTACTTC. Translation: CAGSQGLPGQGAGEQYF.

In regard to this clonotype: This likely comes from a read error, as the CDR3 has no conserved phenylalanine or tryptophan at its end. The rearrangement joins TRBV28 to TRBJ2-7; a possible D gene is TRBD2 (6 bases). Trimming pared 2 bases from V and 2 bases from J, leaving 16 bases between. Germline lookup yields CDR1 MDHEN and CDR2 SYDVKM. This CDR3 comprises 16 residues. The chain's CDR3 is CASSLIWASETYEQYL. The CDR3 DNA reads as TGTGCCAGCAGTTTAATCTGGGCTAGCGAAACCTACGAGCAGTACTTA.

The CDR3 DNA sequence: TGTGCCAGCAGCTTAGTACGGGGGTTCGATGAAAAACTGTTTTTT. Protein: CASSLVRGFDEKLFF. V usage is TRBV7-9 and J usage is TRBJ1-4; D perhaps matches TRBD1 (5 bases). The germline gives CDR1 SEHNR, CDR2 FQNEAQ (reference sequence). The CDR3 is 15 residues long. Between the trimmed V and J ends, which lost 1 base and 6 bases, there was a span of 12 bases.

On this clonotype: The germline gene is not matched at one end of the junction; a read error may be the cause. The rearrangement joins TRBV29-1 to TRBJ2-7; 7 bases match TRBD2. This CDR3 is built from 13 residues. Germline V lookup: CDR1 SQVTM, CDR2 ANQGSEA. This CDR3 reads CSVQVGTTDEQYF. DNA of the CDR3: TGCAGCGTCCAGGTTGGGACTACGGACGAACAGTACTTC.

This clonotype showed up just a few times. The J gene is TRBJ1-2, the V gene TRBV4-1; weak D call: TRBD1 (6 bases). The CDR3 has 16 amino acids. Per germline, CDR1 MGHRA and CDR2 YSYEKL. V lost 4 bases and J 2 bases, leaving 17 bases between the germline ends. This chain's CDR3 is CASSRGALTANYGYTF. The CDR3 DNA sequence: TGCGCCAGCAGCCGGGGGGCGCTGACCGCCAACTATGGCTACACCTTC.

This chain uses TRBV28 with TRBJ2-7; 12 bases line up with TRBD1. After removal of 8 bases from V and 5 bases from J, the junction contained 10 bases not matched to a gene. Germline CDR1 reads MDHEN; CDR2 reads SYDVKM. The CDR3 is made up of 15 amino acids. As DNA, the CDR3 is TGTGCCAGCTCCAGCTGGGGACAGGGGGCCAACGAGCAGTACTTC. This encodes CASSSWGQGANEQYF.

This clonotype was found a few times. The chain links TRBV4-1 to TRBJ2-7; 10 nucleotides align to TRBD2. Germline values: CDR1 MGHRA, CDR2 YSYEKL. The CDR3 spans 16 residues. The J segment lost 3 bases and the V segment lost 1 base, leaving 6 bases of the junction unmatched. As DNA, the CDR3 is TGCGCCAGCAGCCAAGGTCGGGCTAGCGGGAGCTACGAGCAGTACTTC. It encodes CASSQGRASGSYEQYF.

The chain's CDR3 is CATSDPLAGGPETQYF. The CDR3, as DNA: TGTGCCACCAGTGACCCCCTAGCGGGAGGGCCGGAGACCCAGTACTTC. The chain recombines TRBV24-1 with TRBJ2-5; TRBD2 matches 12 bases. This CDR3 spans 16 amino acids. The germline V gene has CDR1 KGHDR and CDR2 SFDVKD. After removal of 4 bases from V and 5 bases from J, the junction contained 7 bases not matched to a gene.

As to this clonotype: Possible read error: a much larger clone is one base away. CDR3 in DNA: TGCGCCAGCAGTGGGTCCGACTCTGGTCAGCCCCAGCATTTT. As protein: CASSGSDSGQPQHF. The gene calls are TRBV10-2 and TRBJ1-5; D remains unclear. Between the trimmed V and J ends, which lost 4 bases and 6 bases, there was a span of 13 bases. Looked up from germline, CDR1 is WSHSY and CDR2 is SAAADI. The length of the CDR3 is 14 residues.

This clonotype was counted only a few times. The V call is TRBV10-3, the J call TRBJ2-7; weak D call: TRBD2 (5 bases). V was shortened by 9 bases and J by 0 bases, with 15 bases between the two germline ends. The length of the CDR3 is 14 residues. CDR1 ENHRY and CDR2 SYGVKD come from the germline V gene. As DNA, the CDR3 is TGTGCCATAGGAGCGGCCCCGAGCTCCTACGAGCAGTACTTC. It codes for CAIGAAPSSYEQYF.

This clonotype was seen ten or more times. The chain employs TRBV29-1 and TRBJ2-2; possible D gene TRBD2, 5 bases. This CDR3 is built from 14 residues. Trimming stripped 7 bases from V and 6 bases from J, with 18 bases between. Germline values: CDR1 SQVTM, CDR2 ANQGSEA. In nucleotides, the CDR3 is TGCAGCGCCGCGGGCCTACTTGTCTCCGGGGAGCTGTTTTTT. The encoded protein is CSAAGLLVSGELFF.

In the case of this clonotype: One junction end disagrees with the germline gene, perhaps due to a read error. This sequence joins TRBV10-3 and TRBJ2-3, with 8 bases identical to TRBD2. Germline CDR1 and CDR2: ENHRY and SYGVKD. This CDR3 contains 14 residues. CDR3 protein: CTISEGGRTDTQYF. Written as DNA, the CDR3 is TGTACCATCAGTGAAGGCGGGAGGACAGATACGCAGTATTTT.

This clonotype was seen just once. At one boundary the junction diverges from the germline segment, which might be a read error. The CDR3 region has the DNA TGTACCAGCAGCTCCAGGGGGCACTATGGCTACACCTTC. It yields the protein CTSSSRGHYGYTF. V and J are TRBV5-6 and TRBJ1-2, with TRBD1 matching over 8 bases. Germline loops: CDR1 SGHDT, CDR2 YYEEEE. The CDR3 is made up of 13 amino acids.

The chain is built from TRBV4-1 and TRBJ2-7; 8 bases map to TRBD1. CDR1 and CDR2 (germline): MGHRA, YSYEKL. The CDR3 has 15 residues. V gave up 4 bases and J gave up 0 bases; unmatched junction bases: 5. DNA for the CDR3: TGCGCCAGCAGCCCGGGACAGGCGGTCTCCTACGAGCAGTACTTC. Encoded protein: CASSPGQAVSYEQYF.

This sequence joins TRBV29-1 and TRBJ1-2; D is possibly TRBD1 (6 bases). Germline loops: CDR1 SQVTM, CDR2 ANQGSEA. Trimming removed 5 bases from V and 6 bases from J, with 13 bases in between. The CDR3 has 12 residues. CDR3 residues: CSVSSGADGYTF. The CDR3 nucleotides read TGCAGCGTTTCCTCAGGGGCGGATGGCTACACCTTC. The full variable domain, in which reference TRBV29-1 and TRBJ1-2 provide the parts outside the CDR3, is SAVISQKPSRDICQRGTSLTIQCQVDSQVTMMFWYRQQPGQSLTLIATANQGSEATYESGFVIDKFPISRPNLTFSTLTVSNMSPEDSSIYLCSVSSGADGYTFGSGTRLTVV.

The genes are TRBV7-8 and TRBJ2-3; tentatively, D is TRBD1 (6 bases). Germline CDR1 and CDR2: SGHVS and FQNEAQ. V was shortened by 2 bases and J by 1 base, with 13 bases between the two germline ends. This CDR3 has 16 amino acids. Here the CDR3 reads CASSLMESGGTDTQYF. CDR3 nucleotide sequence: TGTGCCAGCAGCTTAATGGAGTCAGGGGGCACAGATACGCAGTATTTT.

In its sample, this clonotype was seen a few times. The chain links TRBV7-8 to TRBJ1-5; D is perhaps TRBD1 (6 bases). The CDR3 is made up of 15 amino acids. CDR1 is SGHVS and CDR2 is FQNEAQ in the germline V gene. With 5 bases removed from V and 2 bases from J, the gap between germline ends came to 13 bases. The CDR3 DNA reads TGTGCCAGCAGCCCGGGGGGCCCGGGCAATCAGCCCCAGCATTTT. Residues: CASSPGGPGNQPQHF.

The chain combines TRBV7-9 with TRBJ2-1; maybe TRBD1 (6 bases). Germline V gene lookup returns CDR1 SEHNR and CDR2 FQNEAQ (reference sequence). CDR3 length equals 16 residues. V shed 6 bases and J shed 0 bases, with 15 bases lying between them. The CDR3 spells CASRSRTVCSYNEQFF. DNA of the CDR3: TGTGCCAGCAGGTCAAGGACAGTATGCTCCTACAATGAGCAGTTCTTC.